The next 8 T cell receptor beta chains were all read from a single sample in a study of OX40 agonist ivuxolimab in advanced cancers. TCRdb's table, derived via immunoSEQ multiplex PCR, lists solely in-frame clones and lacks some. The sample has 60,000 to 75,000 clones; about 90% are singletons. The sequencing here drew on CD4+ or CD8+ T cells sorted from blood, taken in a trial of the OX40 agonist ivuxolimab. The origin of the receptors is an adult with an advanced solid tumor such as melanoma, head and neck, liver or kidney cancer.

As regards this clone: The sample holds other DNA sequences that translate to the same CDR3. The chain is built from TRBV7-2 and TRBJ2-5; D is undetermined. Deletions cut 3 bases from V and 0 bases from J, with 5 bases between. The CDR3 has 13 amino acids. The germline V gene has CDR1 SGHTA and CDR2 FQGNSA. In nucleotides, the CDR3 is TGTGCCAGCAGCTTGGTCAACCAAGAGACCCAGTACTTC. This gives the protein CASSLVNQETQYF.

This rearrangement joins TRBV28 to TRBJ1-1; possibly TRBD1 for D (5 bases). Trimming shortened V by 5 bases and J by 3 bases, and 13 bases separated the two germline ends. This CDR3 region has 14 residues. The germline gives CDR1 MDHEN, CDR2 SYDVKM. The CDR3 DNA reads as TGTGCCAGCAGTCCCAATCCAGGGTACACTGAAGCTTTCTTT. Its protein is CASSPNPGYTEAFF.

Only one count was recorded for this clone. At one end, the junction sequence differs from germline, possibly due to a read error. The CDR3 protein is CASSQGVGNSGELFF. The CDR3 DNA sequence: TGTGCCAGCAGCCAAGGGGTAGGAAACAGCGGGGAGCTGTTTTTT. The gene calls are TRBV5-6 and TRBJ2-2; maybe TRBD1 (5 bases). CDR1 SGHDT and CDR2 YYEEEE come from the germline V gene. CDR3 size: 15 residues.

The chain employs TRBV27 and TRBJ2-2; D is ambiguous. V was clipped by 2 bases and J by 7 bases, with 8 bases between them. CDR1 is MNHEY and CDR2 is SMNVEV in the germline V gene (reference sequence). The CDR3 consists of 13 residues. CDR3 protein: CASSLPQLGELFF. In DNA, the CDR3 is TGTGCCAGCAGTTTACCCCAACTCGGGGAGCTGTTTTTT.

This chain connects TRBV4-3 to TRBJ2-5; the D is unclear. Germline V gives CDR1 LGHNA, CDR2 YSLEER. V was trimmed by 2 bases and J by 3 bases, leaving 13 bases between them. The CDR3 is 15 residues long. CDR3 in amino acids: CASSQWARVEETQYF. CDR3 sequence (DNA): TGCGCCAGCAGCCAATGGGCTAGGGTCGAAGAGACCCAGTACTTC.

The CDR3 here is CASSENRRSYEQYF. The CDR3, as DNA: TGTGCCAGCAGCGAAAACAGGAGATCCTACGAGCAGTACTTC. The chain employs TRBV7-8 and TRBJ2-7, with a tentative D call TRBD1 (5 bases). CDR1 and CDR2 (germline): SGHVS, FQNEAQ. Trimming took 5 bases from V and 1 from J, leaving 12 bases between them. The CDR3 is 14 residues long.

This sequence joins TRBV19 and TRBJ2-1; weak D call: TRBD2 (6 bases). Germline lookup yields CDR1 LNHDA and CDR2 SQIVND (reference sequence). Trimming took 3 bases from V and 3 from J, leaving 12 bases between them. The CDR3 loop spans 15 amino acids. CDR3 nucleotides: TGTGCCAGTAGTATTGGTAGCGGTATCTACAATGAGCAGTTCTTC. Translation gives CASSIGSGIYNEQFF.

J is TRBJ1-1 and V is TRBV10-3, with 10 positions matching TRBD1. Germline-derived CDR1 and CDR2 are ENHRY and SYGVKD. The CDR3 has 16 residues. The ends lost 3 bases at V and 5 bases at J; junction bases unmatched: 9. The CDR3 bases are TGTGCCATCAGTGAAGGGACAGGGGACGCGGGGACTGAAGCTTTCTTT. It encodes CAISEGTGDAGTEAFF.